This is a list of T cell receptor beta chains from one sample in a study of CD8 T cells in ankylosing spondylitis. TCRdb processed the 5' RACE reads anew with MiXCR; each CDR3 protein has one entry. Among under 950,000 distinct CDR3 sequences listed, 19% were seen once. Material for sequencing was blood, either unsorted or a sorted T cell fraction (not recorded which). The origin of the receptors is a male donor with ankylosing spondylitis. Each CDR3 is given with its conserved first and last residue. The D gene is left open where the match is weak. For some rows the clone size is stated as once, few or many, or as a class when expanded; others skip it.

CDR3: CSARGSAYNEQFF
DNA: TGCAGTGCTAGGGGTAGTGCCTACAATGAGCAGTTCTTC
D: -
V: TRBV20-1
size: few
J: TRBJ2-1

CDR3: CSVDGGVAGGRSYNEQFF
DNA: TGCAGCGTTGATGGGGGGGTAGCGGGAGGACGAAGCTACAATGAGCAGTTCTTC
D: TRBD2
V: TRBV29-1
size: many
J: TRBJ2-1

CDR3: CASSLGRLLAETDTQYF
DNA: TGTGCCAGCAGCTTAGGTCGGTTACTAGCGGAAACAGATACGCAGTATTTT
D: TRBD2
V: TRBV7-9
size: -
J: TRBJ2-3

CDR3: CASSTRGLDEQYF
DNA: TGTGCCAGCAGCACCAGGGGGCTCGACGAGCAGTACTTC
D: TRBD1
V: TRBV7-8
size: -
J: TRBJ2-7

CDR3: CASSWRDNQPQHF
DNA: TGTGCCAGCAGTTGGAGGGACAATCAGCCCCAGCATTTT
D: -
V: TRBV27
size: few
J: TRBJ1-5

CDR3: CAISRQGAQGYTF
DNA: TGTGCCATCAGCCGACAGGGGGCGCAGGGCTACACCTTC
D: TRBD1
V: TRBV10-3
size: many
J: TRBJ1-2

CDR3: CASSQRAGQGYDTQYF
DNA: TGCGCCAGCAGCCAACGTGCGGGACAGGGGTACGATACGCAGTATTTT
D: TRBD1
V: TRBV4-3
size: few
J: TRBJ2-3

CDR3: CASSQPGTSGYEQYF
DNA: TGTGCCAGCAGCCAACCCGGGACTAGCGGGTACGAGCAGTACTTC
D: TRBD2
V: TRBV4-2
size: -
J: TRBJ2-7

CDR3: CASSLGATWSYGYTF
DNA: TGTGCCAGCAGCTTAGGAGCAACTTGGAGCTATGGCTACACCTTC
D: -
V: TRBV13
size: -
J: TRBJ1-2

CDR3: CSAFPRLARVTDTQYF
DNA: TGCAGTGCTTTCCCCAGACTAGCAAGAGTGACAGATACGCAGTATTTT
D: TRBD2
V: TRBV20-1
size: few
J: TRBJ2-3

CDR3: CASSLPGQGKSAQFF
DNA: TGTGCCAGCAGCTTGCCCGGACAGGGGAAGTCCGCTCAGTTCTTC
D: TRBD1
V: TRBV5-4
size: -
J: TRBJ2-1

CDR3: CASSGQSTNYGYTF
DNA: TGTGCCAGCAGTGGACAGAGCACAAACTATGGCTACACCTTC
D: -
V: TRBV2
size: -
J: TRBJ1-2

CDR3: CASSADTMNTEAFF
DNA: TGTGCCAGCAGCGCGGACACTATGAACACTGAAGCTTTCTTT
D: -
V: TRBV11-3
size: -
J: TRBJ1-1

CDR3: CSVPGGDIQYF
DNA: TGCAGCGTTCCCGGGGGGGACATTCAGTACTTC
D: TRBD2
V: TRBV29-1
size: few
J: TRBJ2-4

CDR3: CATGQAFLNYGYTF
DNA: TGTGCCACGGGACAGGCCTTTTTAAACTATGGCTACACCTTC
D: TRBD1
V: TRBV6-1
size: -
J: TRBJ1-2

CDR3: CASSMGQGAYEQYF
DNA: TGCGCCAGCAGCATGGGACAGGGGGCTTACGAGCAGTACTTC
D: TRBD1
V: TRBV5-1
size: few
J: TRBJ2-7

CDR3: CASSFGGDRKTQYF
DNA: TGTGCCAGCAGCTTCGGGGGGGATAGGAAGACCCAGTACTTC
D: TRBD2
V: TRBV7-9
size: few
J: TRBJ2-5

CDR3: CASSLLAGQLDTEAFF
DNA: TGTGCCAGCAGTTTATTGGCCGGACAGCTAGACACTGAAGCTTTCTTT
D: -
V: TRBV27
size: few
J: TRBJ1-1

CDR3: CASNNQQGEAFF
DNA: TGTGCCAGCAACAACCAACAGGGGGAAGCTTTCTTT
D: TRBD1
V: TRBV6-5
size: -
J: TRBJ1-1

CDR3: CASSLAGVRAEAFF
DNA: TGTGCCAGCAGCTTAGCGGGGGTCAGAGCTGAAGCTTTCTTT
D: -
V: TRBV7-8
size: -
J: TRBJ1-1

CDR3: CASSESGIGELFF
DNA: TGTGCCAGCAGTGAAAGTGGGATCGGGGAGCTGTTTTTT
D: -
V: TRBV25-1
size: few
J: TRBJ2-2

CDR3: CATGEALNTGELFF
DNA: TGTGCCACCGGGGAGGCCCTTAACACCGGGGAGCTGTTTTTT
D: -
V: TRBV12-3/TRBV12-4
size: many
J: TRBJ2-2

CDR3: CASSLAGLDRGRRPQHF
DNA: TGTGCCAGCAGTTTAGCGGGGTTGGACAGGGGGAGACGCCCCCAGCATTTT
D: TRBD1
V: TRBV12-3/TRBV12-4
size: -
J: TRBJ1-5

CDR3: CASSSDARGGYTF
DNA: TGTGCCAGCAGCTCCGACGCCCGTGGCGGCTACACCTTC
D: -
V: TRBV7-9
size: -
J: TRBJ1-2

CDR3: CASSTYTPGTGWNTEAFF
DNA: TGTGCCAGCAGCACTTACACTCCCGGGACAGGATGGAACACTGAAGCTTTCTTT
D: TRBD1
V: TRBV7-8
size: few
J: TRBJ1-1

CDR3: CASSEIGRAIADTQYF
DNA: TGTGCCAGCAGCGAAATCGGGAGGGCCATCGCAGATACGCAGTATTTT
D: TRBD2
V: TRBV5-6
size: few
J: TRBJ2-3

CDR3: CSAPHEDSPLYEQYF
DNA: TGCAGTGCTCCCCATGAGGACAGCCCCCTCTACGAGCAGTACTTC
D: -
V: TRBV20-1
size: -
J: TRBJ2-7

CDR3: CASSLAAGGYNEQFF
DNA: TGCGCCAGCAGCTTGGCGGCAGGGGGCTACAATGAGCAGTTCTTC
D: TRBD1
V: TRBV5-1
size: -
J: TRBJ2-1

CDR3: CSVELWQAGNEQFF
DNA: TGCAGCGTTGAACTCTGGCAGGCTGGCAATGAGCAGTTCTTC
D: -
V: TRBV29-1
size: few
J: TRBJ2-1

CDR3: CASSQGDRYQETQYF
DNA: TGCGCCAGCAGCCAAGGGGACAGGTACCAAGAGACCCAGTACTTC
D: TRBD1
V: TRBV4-1
size: -
J: TRBJ2-5

CDR3: CSARDTGLAGAYEQFF
DNA: TGCAGTGCTAGAGATACAGGACTAGCGGGAGCATATGAGCAGTTCTTC
D: TRBD2
V: TRBV20-1
size: -
J: TRBJ2-1

CDR3: CASSLVPGDTYEQYF
DNA: TGCGCCAGCAGCTTGGTACCGGGGGATACCTACGAGCAGTACTTC
D: -
V: TRBV5-1
size: -
J: TRBJ2-7

CDR3: CASSQGGPSTDTQYF
DNA: TGTGCCAGCAGCCAAGGAGGGCCTAGCACAGATACGCAGTATTTT
D: -
V: TRBV3-1
size: -
J: TRBJ2-3

CDR3: CASSPVTGVENQPQHF
DNA: TGTGCCAGCAGTCCCGTGACAGGGGTTGAAAATCAGCCCCAGCATTTT
D: TRBD1
V: TRBV6-2/TRBV6-3
size: -
J: TRBJ1-5

CDR3: CASSLDQGGYEQYF
DNA: TGCGCCAGCAGCTTGGACCAGGGTGGTTACGAGCAGTACTTC
D: -
V: TRBV5-1
size: -
J: TRBJ2-7

CDR3: CSALPGTSGLSYNEQFF
DNA: TGCAGCGCCCTCCCAGGGACTAGCGGGCTCTCCTACAATGAGCAGTTCTTC
D: TRBD2
V: TRBV29-1
size: many
J: TRBJ2-1

CDR3: CAIGQAGGYTF
DNA: TGTGCCATAGGACAGGCTGGTGGCTACACCTTC
D: TRBD1
V: TRBV10-3
size: few
J: TRBJ1-2

CDR3: CSVGGASYNEQFF
DNA: TGCAGCGTAGGGGGAGCCTCCTACAATGAGCAGTTCTTC
D: -
V: TRBV20-1
size: few
J: TRBJ2-1

CDR3: CAISESQGTDTQYF
DNA: TGTGCCATCAGTGAGTCGCAGGGCACAGATACGCAGTATTTT
D: -
V: TRBV10-3
size: -
J: TRBJ2-3

CDR3: CASSYAGLAGGELFF
DNA: TGTGCCAGCAGTTACGCGGGACTAGCTGGCGGGGAGCTGTTTTTT
D: TRBD2
V: TRBV6-5
size: -
J: TRBJ2-2

CDR3: CASSLTEGGKLFF
DNA: TGCGCCAGCAGCTTAACGGAGGGGGGAAAACTGTTTTTT
D: -
V: TRBV5-1
size: few
J: TRBJ1-4

CDR3: CSARGTGGQHNEQFF
DNA: TGCAGTGCTAGAGGAACAGGGGGGCAACACAATGAGCAGTTCTTC
D: TRBD1
V: TRBV20-1
size: -
J: TRBJ2-1

CDR3: CAWSRDLTDTQYF
DNA: TGTGCCTGGAGTAGGGACTTGACAGATACGCAGTATTTT
D: -
V: TRBV30
size: few
J: TRBJ2-3

CDR3: CAISESAAGGSGANVLTF
DNA: TGTGCCATCAGTGAGTCGGCGGCAGGGGGCTCTGGGGCCAACGTCCTGACTTTC
D: TRBD1
V: TRBV10-3
size: few
J: TRBJ2-6

CDR3: CSARDPGGYGYTF
DNA: TGCAGTGCTAGAGATCCAGGGGGCTACGGCTACACCTTC
D: TRBD1
V: TRBV20-1
size: few
J: TRBJ1-2

CDR3: CASSVGGGGYTF
DNA: TGTGCCAGCAGCGTAGGTGGGGGAGGCTACACCTTC
D: -
V: TRBV9
size: many
J: TRBJ1-2

CDR3: CASSLSQNYGYTF
DNA: TGTGCCAGCAGTTTAAGTCAGAACTATGGCTACACCTTC
D: -
V: TRBV27
size: -
J: TRBJ1-2

CDR3: CASSYGLAGVSEQYF
DNA: TGTGCCAGCAGCTACGGACTAGCGGGAGTCTCCGAGCAGTACTTC
D: TRBD2
V: TRBV7-9
size: few
J: TRBJ2-7

CDR3: CASSPRDRSNTGELFF
DNA: TGCGCCAGCAGCCCCAGGGACAGAAGTAACACCGGGGAGCTGTTTTTT
D: TRBD1
V: TRBV5-1
size: -
J: TRBJ2-2

CDR3: CATSEGQVTSGSFNEQFF
DNA: TGTGCCACCAGTGAGGGACAGGTGACTAGCGGGAGTTTCAATGAGCAGTTCTTC
D: TRBD2
V: TRBV24-1
size: -
J: TRBJ2-1

CDR3: CASRDRTILMEAFF
DNA: TGTGCCAGCAGGGACAGGACAATTCTAATGGAAGCTTTCTTT
D: TRBD1
V: TRBV2
size: few
J: TRBJ1-1

CDR3: CASSRTSGSPDTQYF
DNA: TGTGCCAGCAGCCGGACTAGCGGGAGCCCAGATACGCAGTATTTT
D: TRBD2
V: TRBV5-5
size: many
J: TRBJ2-3

CDR3: CASSQVEGAGELFF
DNA: TGCGCCAGCAGCCAAGTGGAGGGGGCCGGGGAGCTGTTTTTT
D: -
V: TRBV4-1
size: -
J: TRBJ2-2

CDR3: CASSAILADTQYF
DNA: TGTGCCAGCAGCGCCATCCTAGCAGATACGCAGTATTTT
D: -
V: TRBV7-8
size: few
J: TRBJ2-3